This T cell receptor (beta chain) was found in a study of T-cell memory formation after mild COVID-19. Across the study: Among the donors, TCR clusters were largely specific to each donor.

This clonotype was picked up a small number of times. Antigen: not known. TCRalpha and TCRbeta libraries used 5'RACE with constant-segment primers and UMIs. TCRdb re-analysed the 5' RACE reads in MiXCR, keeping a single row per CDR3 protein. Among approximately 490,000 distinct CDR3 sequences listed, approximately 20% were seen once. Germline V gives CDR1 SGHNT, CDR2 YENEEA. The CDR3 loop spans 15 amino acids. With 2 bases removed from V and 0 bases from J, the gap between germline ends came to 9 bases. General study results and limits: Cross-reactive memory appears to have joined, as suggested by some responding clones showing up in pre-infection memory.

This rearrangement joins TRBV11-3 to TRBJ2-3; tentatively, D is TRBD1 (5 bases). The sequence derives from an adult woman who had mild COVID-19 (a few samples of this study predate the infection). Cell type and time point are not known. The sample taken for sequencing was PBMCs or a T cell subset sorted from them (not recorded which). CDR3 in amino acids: CASSLSQGSTDTQYF. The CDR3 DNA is TGTGCCAGCAGCTTATCGCAGGGAAGCACAGATACGCAGTATTTT.